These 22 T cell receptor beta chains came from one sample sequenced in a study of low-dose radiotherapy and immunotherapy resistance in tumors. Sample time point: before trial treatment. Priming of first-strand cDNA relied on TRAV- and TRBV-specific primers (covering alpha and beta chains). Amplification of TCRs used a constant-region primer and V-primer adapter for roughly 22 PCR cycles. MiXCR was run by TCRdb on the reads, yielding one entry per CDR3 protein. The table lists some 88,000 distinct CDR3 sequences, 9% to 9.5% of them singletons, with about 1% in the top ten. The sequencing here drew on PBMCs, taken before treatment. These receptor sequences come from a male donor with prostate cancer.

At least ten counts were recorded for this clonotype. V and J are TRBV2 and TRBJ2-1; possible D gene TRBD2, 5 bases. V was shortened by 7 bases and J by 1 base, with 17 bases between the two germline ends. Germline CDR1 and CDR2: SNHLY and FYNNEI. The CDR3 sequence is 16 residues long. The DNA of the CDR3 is TGTGCCAGCACCCAGGAAGGAGGTATGTCCTACAATGAGCAGTTCTTC. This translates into CASTQEGGMSYNEQFF.

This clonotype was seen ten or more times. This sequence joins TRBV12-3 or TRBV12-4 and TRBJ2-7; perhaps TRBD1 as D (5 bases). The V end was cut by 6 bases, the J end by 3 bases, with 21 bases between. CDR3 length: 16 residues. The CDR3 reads CASSHRQSSPVYEQYF. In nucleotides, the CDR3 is TGTGCCAGCAGCCATCGACAGAGTTCGCCGGTCTACGAGCAGTACTTC.

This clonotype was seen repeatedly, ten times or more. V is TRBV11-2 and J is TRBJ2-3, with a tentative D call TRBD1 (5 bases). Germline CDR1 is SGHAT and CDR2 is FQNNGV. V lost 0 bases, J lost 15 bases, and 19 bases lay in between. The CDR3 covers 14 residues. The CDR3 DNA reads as TGTGCCAGCAGCTTAGATGAAGTATCAAAAAGGGGCTATTTT. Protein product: CASSLDEVSKRGYF.

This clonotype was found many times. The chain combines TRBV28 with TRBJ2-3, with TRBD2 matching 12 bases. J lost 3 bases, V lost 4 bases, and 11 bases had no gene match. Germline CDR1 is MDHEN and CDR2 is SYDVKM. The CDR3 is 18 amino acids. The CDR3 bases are TGTGCCAGCAGTTACCTTGTGACTAGCGGGAGTTTGACAGATACGCAGTATTTT. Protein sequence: CASSYLVTSGSLTDTQYF.

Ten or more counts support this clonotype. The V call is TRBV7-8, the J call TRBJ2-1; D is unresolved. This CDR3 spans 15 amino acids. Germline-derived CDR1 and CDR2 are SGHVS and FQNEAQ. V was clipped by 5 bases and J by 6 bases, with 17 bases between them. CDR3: CASSPSGMVSNEQFF. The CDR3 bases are TGTGCCAGCAGCCCTTCAGGAATGGTGAGCAATGAGCAGTTCTTC.

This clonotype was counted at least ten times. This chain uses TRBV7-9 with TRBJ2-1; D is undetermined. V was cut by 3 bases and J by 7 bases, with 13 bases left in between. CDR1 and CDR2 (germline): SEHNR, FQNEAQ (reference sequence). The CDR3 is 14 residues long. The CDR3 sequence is CASSLDLNLNEQFF. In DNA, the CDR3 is TGTGCCAGCAGCTTGGATTTAAATCTTAATGAGCAGTTCTTC.

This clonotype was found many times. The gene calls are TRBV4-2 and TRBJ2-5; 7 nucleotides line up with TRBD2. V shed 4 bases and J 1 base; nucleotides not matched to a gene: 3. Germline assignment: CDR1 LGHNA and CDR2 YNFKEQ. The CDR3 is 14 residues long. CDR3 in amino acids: CASSLGGTQETQYF. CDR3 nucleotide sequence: TGTGCCAGCAGCCTGGGGGGGACCCAAGAGACCCAGTACTTC.

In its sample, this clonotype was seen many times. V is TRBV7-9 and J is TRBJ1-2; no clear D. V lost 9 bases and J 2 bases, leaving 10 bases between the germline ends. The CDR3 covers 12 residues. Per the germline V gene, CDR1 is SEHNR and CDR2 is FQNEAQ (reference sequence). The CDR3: CARERINYGYTF. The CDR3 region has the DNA TGTGCCAGGGAACGTATCAACTATGGCTACACCTTC. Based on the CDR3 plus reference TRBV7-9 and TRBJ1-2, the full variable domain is DTGVSQNPRHKITKRGQNVTFRCDPISEHNRLYWYRQTLGQGPEFLTYFQNEAQLEKSRLLSDRFSAERPKGSFSTLEIQRTEQGDSAMYLCARERINYGYTFGSGTRLTVV.

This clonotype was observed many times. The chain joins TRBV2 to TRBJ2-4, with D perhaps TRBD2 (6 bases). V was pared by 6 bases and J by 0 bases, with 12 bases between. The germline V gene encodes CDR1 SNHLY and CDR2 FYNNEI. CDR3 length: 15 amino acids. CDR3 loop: CASRRDFLAKNIQYF. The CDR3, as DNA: TGTGCCAGCAGGAGGGACTTTCTAGCCAAAAACATTCAGTACTTC.

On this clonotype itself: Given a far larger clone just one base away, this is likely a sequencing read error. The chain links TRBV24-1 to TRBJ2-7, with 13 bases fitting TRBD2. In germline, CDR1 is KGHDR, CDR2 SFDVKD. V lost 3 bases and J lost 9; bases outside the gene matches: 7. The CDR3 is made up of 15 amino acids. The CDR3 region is CATSDPGLAGDRQYF. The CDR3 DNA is TGTGCCACCAGTGATCCTGGACTAGCGGGAGACCGGCAGTACTTC.

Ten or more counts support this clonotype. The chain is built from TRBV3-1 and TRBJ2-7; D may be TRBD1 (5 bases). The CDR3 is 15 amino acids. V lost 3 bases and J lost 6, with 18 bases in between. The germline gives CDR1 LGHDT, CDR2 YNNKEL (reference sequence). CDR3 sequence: CASSHSGRVNSEQYF. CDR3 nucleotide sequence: TGTGCCAGCAGCCACAGTGGCAGGGTCAATAGCGAGCAGTACTTC.

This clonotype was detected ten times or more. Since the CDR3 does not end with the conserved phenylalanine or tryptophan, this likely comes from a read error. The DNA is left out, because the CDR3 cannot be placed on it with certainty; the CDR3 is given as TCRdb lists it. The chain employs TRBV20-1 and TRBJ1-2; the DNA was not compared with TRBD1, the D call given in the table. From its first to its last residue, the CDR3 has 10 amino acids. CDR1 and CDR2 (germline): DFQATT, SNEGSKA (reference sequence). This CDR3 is CSARDPPPPL.

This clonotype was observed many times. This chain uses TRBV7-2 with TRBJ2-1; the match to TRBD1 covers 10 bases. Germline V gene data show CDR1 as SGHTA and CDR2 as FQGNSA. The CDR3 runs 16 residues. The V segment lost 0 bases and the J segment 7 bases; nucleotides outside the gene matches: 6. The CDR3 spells CASSLAPGQGFNEQFF. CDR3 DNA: TGTGCCAGCAGCTTAGCCCCGGGACAGGGGTTTAATGAGCAGTTCTTC. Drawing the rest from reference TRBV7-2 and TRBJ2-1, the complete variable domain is GAGVSQSPSNKVTEKGKDVELRCDPISGHTALYWYRQSLGQGLEFLIYFQGNSAPDKSGLPSDRFSAERTGGSVSTLTIQRTQQEDSAVYLCASSLAPGQGFNEQFFGPGTRLTVL.

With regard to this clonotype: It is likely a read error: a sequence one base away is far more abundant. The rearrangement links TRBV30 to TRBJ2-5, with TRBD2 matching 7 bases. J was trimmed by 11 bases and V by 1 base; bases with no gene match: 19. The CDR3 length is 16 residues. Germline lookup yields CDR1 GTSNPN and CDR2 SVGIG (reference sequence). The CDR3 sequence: CAWSAYRLAVYNEQYF. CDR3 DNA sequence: TGTGCCTGGAGTGCTTATAGGCTAGCGGTCTACAATGAGCAGTACTTC.

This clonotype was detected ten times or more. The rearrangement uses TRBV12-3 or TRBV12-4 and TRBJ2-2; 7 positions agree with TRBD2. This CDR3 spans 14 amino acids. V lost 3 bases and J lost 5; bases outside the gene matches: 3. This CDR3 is CASSFGGITGELFF. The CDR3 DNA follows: TGTGCCAGCAGTTTCGGGGGGATAACCGGGGAGCTGTTTTTT.

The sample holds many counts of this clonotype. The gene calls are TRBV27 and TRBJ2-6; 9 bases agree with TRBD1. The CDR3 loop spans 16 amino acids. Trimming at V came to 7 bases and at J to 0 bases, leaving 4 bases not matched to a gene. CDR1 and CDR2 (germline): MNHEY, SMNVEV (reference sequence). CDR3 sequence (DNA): TGTGCCAGCATGCGGGACAGGGTCTCTGGGGCCAACGTCCTGACTTTC. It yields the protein CASMRDRVSGANVLTF.

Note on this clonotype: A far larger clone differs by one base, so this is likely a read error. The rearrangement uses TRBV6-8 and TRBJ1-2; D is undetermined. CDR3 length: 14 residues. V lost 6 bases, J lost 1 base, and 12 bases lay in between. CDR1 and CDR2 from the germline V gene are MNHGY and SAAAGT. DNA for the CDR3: TGTGCCAGCAGAATGATATTGGATAACTATGGCTACACCTTC. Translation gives CASRMILDNYGYTF.

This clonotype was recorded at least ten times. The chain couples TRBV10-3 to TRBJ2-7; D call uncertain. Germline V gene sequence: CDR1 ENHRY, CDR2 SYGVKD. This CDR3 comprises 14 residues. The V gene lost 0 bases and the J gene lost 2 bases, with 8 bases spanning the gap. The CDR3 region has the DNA TGTGCCATCAGTGAGTCTACAGCTCCCTACGAGCAGTACTTC. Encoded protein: CAISESTAPYEQYF.

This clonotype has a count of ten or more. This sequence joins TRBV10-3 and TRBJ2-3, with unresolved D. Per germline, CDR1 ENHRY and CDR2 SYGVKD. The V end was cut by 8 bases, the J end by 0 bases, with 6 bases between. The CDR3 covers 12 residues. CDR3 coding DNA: TGTGCCATCTCCCCTAGCACAGATACGCAGTATTTT. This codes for CAISPSTDTQYF.

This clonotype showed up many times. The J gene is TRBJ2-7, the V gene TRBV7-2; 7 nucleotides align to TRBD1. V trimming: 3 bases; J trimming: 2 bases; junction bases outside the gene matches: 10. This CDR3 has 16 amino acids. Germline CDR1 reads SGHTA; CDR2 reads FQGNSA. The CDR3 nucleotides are TGTGCCAGCAGCTTCCAGTCCGGGACAGCAGCCTACGAGCAGTACTTC. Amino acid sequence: CASSFQSGTAAYEQYF.

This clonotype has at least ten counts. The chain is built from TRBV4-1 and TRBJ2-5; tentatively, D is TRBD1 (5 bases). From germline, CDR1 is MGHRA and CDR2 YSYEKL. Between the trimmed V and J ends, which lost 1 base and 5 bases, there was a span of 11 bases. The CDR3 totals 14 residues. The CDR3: CASSQGTGSETQYF. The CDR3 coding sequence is TGCGCCAGCAGCCAAGGTACAGGTTCTGAGACCCAGTACTTC.

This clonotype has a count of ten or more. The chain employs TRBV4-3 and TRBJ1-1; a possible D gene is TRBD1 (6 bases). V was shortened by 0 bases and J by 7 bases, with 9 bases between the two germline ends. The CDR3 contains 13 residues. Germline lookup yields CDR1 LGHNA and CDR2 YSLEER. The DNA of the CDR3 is TGCGCCAGCAGCCAAGAATACAGGGATGAAGCTTTCTTT. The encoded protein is CASSQEYRDEAFF.